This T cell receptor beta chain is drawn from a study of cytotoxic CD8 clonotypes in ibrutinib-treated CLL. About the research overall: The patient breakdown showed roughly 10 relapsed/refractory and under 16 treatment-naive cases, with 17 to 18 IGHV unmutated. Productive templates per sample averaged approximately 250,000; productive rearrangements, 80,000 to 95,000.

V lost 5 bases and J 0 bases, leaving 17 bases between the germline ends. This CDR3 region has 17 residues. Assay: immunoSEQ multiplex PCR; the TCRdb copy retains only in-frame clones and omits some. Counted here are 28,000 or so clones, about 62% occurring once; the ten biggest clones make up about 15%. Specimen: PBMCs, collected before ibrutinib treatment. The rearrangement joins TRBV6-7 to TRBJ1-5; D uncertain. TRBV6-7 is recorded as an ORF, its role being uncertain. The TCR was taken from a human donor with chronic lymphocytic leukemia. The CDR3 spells CASSPPLGRNSNQPQHF. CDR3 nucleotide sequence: TGTGCCAGCAGTCCCCCGTTAGGTAGGAATAGCAATCAGCCCCAGCATTTT.